These 30 T cell receptor beta chains came from one sample sequenced in a study of Graves' ophthalmopathy and Graves' hyperthyroidism. RNA transcripts served as template for amplifying TCR beta CDR3 sequences. RT-PCR in the first round used HTBI primers; a second-round multiplex PCR followed. TCRdb independently ran MiXCR on the multiplex PCR reads; one entry per CDR3 protein. The top ten clones hold about 4.2% of a sample with roughly 600,000 distinct CDR3 sequences, 39% of them seen once. Sequenced material: peripheral blood or thyroid tissue (not recorded which). The receptors originated from an adult man with Graves' hyperthyroidism.

This clonotype was recorded many times. The rearrangement links TRBV12-3 or TRBV12-4 to TRBJ1-4, with no clear D. The V gene lost 3 bases and the J gene lost 5 bases, with 4 bases spanning the gap. CDR3 size: 12 residues. The CDR3 sequence: CASSFGNEKLFF. CDR3 nucleotides: TGTGCCAGCAGTTTTGGGAATGAAAAACTGTTTTTT.

The V and J genes are TRBV18 and TRBJ1-2; D perhaps matches TRBD1 (5 bases). Trimming stripped 4 bases from V and 6 bases from J, with 12 bases between. Germline values: CDR1 KGHSH, CDR2 LQKENI. The CDR3 spans 13 residues. CDR3 in DNA: TGTGCCAGCTCACGGGGGGGATCGGATGGCTACACCTTC. Its protein product is CASSRGGSDGYTF.

This clonotype was recorded a few times. This chain connects TRBV29-1 to TRBJ2-7; 8 nucleotides match TRBD2. V shed 4 bases and J 7 bases; nucleotides not matched to a gene: 9. Germline loops: CDR1 SQVTM, CDR2 ANQGSEA. The CDR3 loop spans 13 amino acids. DNA of the CDR3: TGCAGCGTTGTCTCCGGGGGGGGGGATGAGCAGTACTTC. Amino acid sequence: CSVVSGGGDEQYF.

This clonotype was detected ten times or more. The chain employs TRBV12-3 or TRBV12-4 and TRBJ2-7, with TRBD2 matching over 11 bases. With 10 bases clipped from V and 2 bases from J, the junction kept 7 bases outside the gene matches. This CDR3 has 14 amino acids. The CDR3 spells CATTIAGGTYEQYF. The CDR3 nucleotides read TGTGCCACCACTATAGCGGGAGGGACCTACGAGCAGTACTTC.

As to this clonotype: This could be a read error, since a much larger clone is one nucleotide away. CDR3 amino acids: CVSSSGLGTQYF. The CDR3 DNA follows: TGTGTCAGCAGTTCGGGTTTGGGGACCCAGTACTTC. This chain uses TRBV12-3 or TRBV12-4 with TRBJ2-5; D gene unclear. The CDR3 runs to 12 residues.

This clonotype has a handful of counts. The V and J genes are TRBV2 and TRBJ2-3; no clear D. Trimming shortened V by 10 bases and J by 2 bases, and 19 bases separated the two germline ends. The length of the CDR3 is 15 residues. Germline CDR1 is SNHLY and CDR2 is FYNNEI. The chain's CDR3 is CATALELRATDTQYF. CDR3 nucleotide sequence: TGTGCCACCGCGCTAGAGCTTAGGGCCACAGATACGCAGTATTTT.

The chain recombines TRBV7-9 with TRBJ1-1, with TRBD1 matching 7 bases. CDR1 is SEHNR, CDR2 FQNEAQ, per germline (reference sequence). This CDR3 region has 16 residues. Losses at the gene ends were 5 bases for V and 3 bases for J; bases not matched to a gene: 12. CDR3 protein: CASSLPSTGVDTEAFF. In nucleotides, the CDR3 is TGTGCCAGCAGCCTCCCATCTACAGGGGTGGACACTGAAGCTTTCTTT. The full variable domain, its missing parts supplied by reference TRBV7-9 and TRBJ1-1, is DTGVSQNPRHKITKRGQNVTFRCDPISEHNRLYWYRQTLGQGPEFLTYFQNEAQLEKSRLLSDRFSAERPKGSFSTLEIQRTEQGDSAMYLCASSLPSTGVDTEAFFGQGTRLTVV.

This clonotype was counted ten times or more. The V gene is TRBV15, the J gene TRBJ1-1; D call uncertain. The CDR3 consists of 14 residues. From germline, CDR1 is LNHNV and CDR2 YYDKDF (reference sequence). Between the trimmed V and J ends, which lost 5 bases and 1 base, there was a span of 11 bases. CDR3: CATSDPTENTEAFF. CDR3 bases: TGTGCCACCAGCGACCCCACAGAGAACACTGAAGCTTTCTTT.

J is TRBJ2-5 and V is TRBV12-3 or TRBV12-4; D remains unclear. The V end lost 5 bases, the J end lost 5 bases, and 15 bases lay between the germline ends. This CDR3 is built from 14 residues. The chain's CDR3 is CASSATVRVETQYF. The CDR3 DNA follows: TGTGCCAGCAGTGCGACTGTAAGGGTGGAGACCCAGTACTTC.

The V gene is TRBV19, the J gene TRBJ2-7; D unresolved. Germline values: CDR1 LNHDA, CDR2 SQIVND (reference sequence). This CDR3 is built from 13 residues. V was clipped by 5 bases and J by 3 bases, with 11 bases between them. In DNA form, the CDR3 reads TGTGCCAGTAGTCCCGGCGTGGGCTACGAGCAGTACTTC. Translated, it gives CASSPGVGYEQYF.

The chain carries TRBV5-1 and TRBJ2-7; D ambiguous. V was clipped by 0 bases and J by 2 bases, with 12 bases between them. The CDR3 contains 15 residues. The germline CDR1 and CDR2 sequences are SGHRS and YFSETQ. CDR3 nucleotide sequence: TGCGCCAGCAGCTTGGCCGTCTCAGGAGCCTACGAGCAGTACTTC. This gives the protein CASSLAVSGAYEQYF.

This chain uses TRBV7-8 with TRBJ1-5; 10 nucleotides line up with TRBD1. Germline CDR1 is SGHVS and CDR2 is FQNEAQ. CDR3 length: 16 residues. V lost 4 bases to trimming and J lost 1 base; unmatched junction nucleotides: 4. The CDR3 region has the DNA TGTGCCAGCAGCTCGACAGGGGGCGAGAGCAATCAGCCCCAGCATTTT. It translates to CASSSTGGESNQPQHF.

The chain joins TRBV5-1 to TRBJ1-4; TRBD1 matches 7 bases. CDR1 is SGHRS, CDR2 YFSETQ, per germline. The CDR3 is 14 amino acids. V lost 2 bases to trimming and J lost 8 bases; unmatched junction nucleotides: 6. CDR3 DNA: TGCGCCAGCAGCTTTACAGGGGACAAAGAAAAACTGTTTTTT. This gives the protein CASSFTGDKEKLFF.

There are many counts of this clonotype. The J gene is TRBJ1-6, the V gene TRBV2; D is unresolved. With 6 bases removed from V and 9 bases from J, the gap between germline ends came to 15 bases. Looked up from germline, CDR1 is SNHLY and CDR2 is FYNNEI. This CDR3 is 14 amino acids long. CDR3 DNA sequence: TGTGCCAGCAGGGATACCGTGGTTGGTTCACCCCTCCACTTT. This encodes CASRDTVVGSPLHF. Looking up the rest from reference TRBV2 and TRBJ1-6 gives the full variable domain: EPEVTQTPSHQVTQMGQEVILRCVPISNHLYFYWYRQILGQKVEFLVSFYNNEISEKSEIFDDQFSVERPDGSNFTLKIRSTKLEDSAMYFCASRDTVVGSPLHFGNGTRLTVT.

This clonotype was detected ten times or more. The J gene is TRBJ2-2, the V gene TRBV9; D might be TRBD1 or TRBD2, each matching 5 bases. This CDR3 is built from 12 residues. In germline, CDR1 is SGDLS, CDR2 YYNGEE. V lost 4 bases, J lost 8 bases, and 9 bases lay in between. The CDR3 region is CASSTWGGELFF. CDR3 bases: TGTGCCAGCAGCACCTGGGGGGGGGAGCTGTTTTTT.

The genes are TRBV9 and TRBJ1-2; the match to TRBD1 covers 8 bases. Unmatched junction bases numbered 12, after V lost 4 bases and J lost 7 bases. Germline lookup yields CDR1 SGDLS and CDR2 YYNGEE. There are 15 residues in the CDR3. CDR3 residues: CASSSQTGDDPGYTF. CDR3 in DNA: TGTGCCAGCAGCTCCCAGACAGGGGACGATCCTGGCTACACCTTC. The whole variable domain, filled in from reference TRBV9 and TRBJ1-2, reads DSGVTQTPKHLITATGQRVTLRCSPRSGDLSVYWYQQSLDQGLQFLIQYYNGEERAKGNILERFSAQQFPDLHSELNLSSLELGDSALYFCASSSQTGDDPGYTFGSGTRLTVV.

This clonotype was detected many times. The genes are TRBV6-1 and TRBJ2-7, with 9 nucleotides matching TRBD2. The junction had 3 bases not matched to a gene; V was cut back by 2 bases and J by 4 bases. Germline CDR1 and CDR2: MNHNS and SASEGT. This CDR3 has 14 amino acids. The CDR3 region has the DNA TGTGCCAGCAGTGAAAGGGCGGGAGGGTACGAGCAGTACTTC. Protein product: CASSERAGGYEQYF.

V gene TRBV7-2 combines with J gene TRBJ2-5; 7 bases fit TRBD2. The CDR3 totals 20 residues. Germline V gene data show CDR1 as SGHTA and CDR2 as FQGNSA. The ends lost 0 bases at V and 0 bases at J; junction bases unmatched: 16. In nucleotides, the CDR3 is TGTGCCAGCAGCTTAGCCGGGACTATCAACACCGGGGAGTACCAAGAGACCCAGTACTTC. Translated: CASSLAGTINTGEYQETQYF. The variable domain in full, with the rest retrieved from reference TRBV7-2 and TRBJ2-5, is GAGVSQSPSNKVTEKGKDVELRCDPISGHTALYWYRQSLGQGLEFLIYFQGNSAPDKSGLPSDRFSAERTGGSVSTLTIQRTQQEDSAVYLCASSLAGTINTGEYQETQYFGPGTRLLVL.

The rearrangement uses TRBV7-2 and TRBJ2-7; D is undetermined. The tail of the sequence fits TRBJ2-1 better, so the J call may be wrong. The CDR3 has 14 amino acids. CDR1 is SGHTA, CDR2 FQGNSA, per germline. For the CDR3, the DNA is TGTGCCAGCAGCTTAGGACCGCTTAATAATGAGCAGTTCTTC. This translates into CASSLGPLNNEQFF.

V usage is TRBV28 and J usage is TRBJ2-7; 11 bases fit TRBD2. CDR1 is MDHEN, CDR2 SYDVKM, per germline. V trimming: 6 bases; J trimming: 6 bases; junction bases outside the gene matches: 10. The CDR3 contains 15 residues. The DNA of the CDR3 is TGTGCCAGCAGGCTACTAGCGGGAGTTGCTGGCGAGCAGTACTTC. Protein product: CASRLLAGVAGEQYF.

V is TRBV25-1 and J is TRBJ2-7, with D perhaps TRBD2 (5 bases). V shed 3 bases and J shed 5 bases, with 14 bases lying between them. Germline V gives CDR1 MGHDK, CDR2 SYGVNS. CDR3 length: 14 residues. This CDR3 reads CASSESQWRNEQYF. CDR3 nucleotides: TGTGCCAGCAGTGAGTCCCAGTGGAGGAACGAGCAGTACTTC.

This clonotype was detected a few times. V usage is TRBV3-1 and J usage is TRBJ1-1; TRBD1 might be the D (5 bases). The CDR3 has 14 residues. The germline V gene has CDR1 LGHDT and CDR2 YNNKEL (reference sequence). The V end was cut by 3 bases, the J end by 3 bases, with 11 bases between. For the CDR3, the DNA is TGTGCCAGCAGCCACAAGGGGTCAGACACTGAAGCTTTCTTT. It translates to CASSHKGSDTEAFF. The entire variable domain, with the rest obtained from reference TRBV3-1 and TRBJ1-1, is as follows: DTAVSQTPKYLVTQMGNDKSIKCEQNLGHDTMYWYKQDSKKFLKIMFSYNNKELIINETVPNRFSPKSPDKAHLNLHINSLELGDSAVYFCASSHKGSDTEAFFGQGTRLTVV.

Ten or more counts support this clonotype. V is TRBV7-2 and J is TRBJ2-7; possibly TRBD1 or TRBD2 for D (5 bases each). V was shortened by 6 bases and J by 1 base, with 13 bases between the two germline ends. The CDR3 is 14 amino acids. Germline CDR1 and CDR2: SGHTA and FQGNSA. The CDR3 DNA reads TGTGCCAGCAGTTATTCCGGGGCGTCCTACGAGCAGTACTTC. Its protein product is CASSYSGASYEQYF.

This clonotype has ten or more counts. CDR3 residues: CASSPTEGTGELFF. The CDR3 DNA is TGCGCCAGCAGCCCAACGGAGGGCACCGGGGAGCTGTTTTTT. J is TRBJ2-2 and V is TRBV4-1, with D possibly being TRBD2 (6 bases). The CDR3 covers 14 residues. V dropped 4 bases and J dropped 4 bases, with 10 bases sitting between them. Germline assignment: CDR1 MGHRA and CDR2 YSYEKL.

In its sample, this clonotype was seen many times. This chain joins TRBV29-1 and TRBJ2-7, with TRBD1 matching over 8 bases. This CDR3 contains 16 residues. Trimming took 2 bases from V and 3 from J; bases not matched to a gene: 12. Germline assignment: CDR1 SQVTM and CDR2 ANQGSEA. In DNA form, the CDR3 reads TGCAGCGTTGAATGGGGGGAGTCAGGGGGCGTCTACGAGCAGTACTTC. It encodes CSVEWGESGGVYEQYF.

The chain joins TRBV20-1 to TRBJ2-5; 11 bases are a match to TRBD2. The closer fit of TRBJ2-1 to the DNA end suggests the J call may be wrong. CDR1 and CDR2 (germline): DFQATT, SNEGSKA (reference sequence). This CDR3 region has 14 residues. CDR3 region: CSAGVAGGNNEQFF. CDR3 DNA sequence: TGCAGTGCTGGGGTAGCGGGGGGGAACAATGAGCAGTTCTTC.

This chain connects TRBV5-6 to TRBJ2-7; possible D gene TRBD2, 5 bases. The DNA end is a closer match to TRBJ2-1, so the J assignment may be wrong. Germline V gene data show CDR1 as SGHDT and CDR2 as YYEEEE. This CDR3 comprises 15 residues. The CDR3 loop reads CASSLGGSDYNEQFF. The CDR3 nucleotides are TGTGCCAGCAGCTTGGGTGGGAGTGACTACAATGAGCAGTTCTTC.

J is TRBJ2-2 and V is TRBV10-3; the match to TRBD1 covers 9 bases. The V segment lost 3 bases and the J segment 7 bases; nucleotides outside the gene matches: 15. The length of the CDR3 is 18 residues. The germline gives CDR1 ENHRY, CDR2 SYGVKD. The CDR3 DNA is TGTGCCATCAGTGATTCCTACAGGACAGGGGACTATGGCGGGGAGCTGTTTTTT. Amino acid sequence: CAISDSYRTGDYGGELFF.

In this sample, this clonotype turned up many times. The chain recombines TRBV29-1 with TRBJ2-7; 7 positions match TRBD1. J lost 3 bases, V lost 5 bases, and 4 bases had no gene match. In germline, CDR1 is SQVTM, CDR2 ANQGSEA. The CDR3 runs to 12 residues. CDR3 amino acids: CSVRDSVYEQYF. In DNA form, the CDR3 reads TGCAGCGTTAGGGACAGTGTCTACGAGCAGTACTTC.

This clonotype was seen only a few times. The CDR3 reads CATSRDRPSLYEQYF. The CDR3 region has the DNA TGTGCCACCAGCAGAGATCGTCCTAGTTTGTACGAGCAGTACTTC. The chain combines TRBV15 with TRBJ2-7, with unresolved D. The CDR3 is made up of 15 amino acids. Germline-derived CDR1 and CDR2 are LNHNV and YYDKDF (reference sequence). V was shortened by 0 bases and J by 4 bases, with 13 bases between the two germline ends. The full variable domain, completed using reference TRBV15 and TRBJ2-7, is DAMVIQNPRYQVTQFGKPVTLSCSQTLNHNVMYWYQQKSSQAPKLLFHYYDKDFNNEADTPDNFQSRRPNTSFCFLDIRSPGLGDTAMYLCATSRDRPSLYEQYFGPGTRLTVT.